A selection of T cell receptor beta chains follows, all from one sample in a study of cytomegalovirus exposure and HLA in healthy donors. Sequencing was performed with immunoSEQ multiplex PCR; in TCRdb, only in-frame clones are kept and a portion is missing. The sample contains around 71,000 clones, approximately 93% of which appear only once. What was sequenced was PBMCs. These receptors were obtained from a man aged 18 to 29 in good health and CMV-seropositive. CDR3s include the opening cysteine and the closing phenylalanine or tryptophan. Fields, in order: D gene, J gene, V gene, CDR3 length, CDR3 DNA, CDR3 protein. D genes are given only for firm matches.

TRBD2,TRBJ2-3,TRBV6-1,15,TGTGCCAGCAGAGTGACTAGCGGGAGCCCGGATACGCAGTATTTT,CASRVTSGSPDTQYF
-,TRBJ1-4,TRBV5-6,15,TGTGCCAGCAGCTTGTCCAGGGGCTTTAATGAAAAACTGTTTTTT,CASSLSRGFNEKLFF
TRBD1,TRBJ1-1,TRBV4-1,13,TGCGCCAGCAGCCGACAGGGACCCACTGAAGCTTTCTTT,CASSRQGPTEAFF
TRBD1,TRBJ2-5,TRBV27,15,TGTGCCAGCAGTTTATCGACAGGGCTAGGGGAGACCCAGTACTTC,CASSLSTGLGETQYF
TRBD2,TRBJ2-1,TRBV2,17,TGTGCCAGCAGGGAAGGGACTAGCGGGAGCTCCTACAATGAGCAGTTCTTC,CASREGTSGSSYNEQFF
-,TRBJ2-7,TRBV2,13,TGTGCCAGCAGGGCGGGCTTCCCGGATGAGCAGTACTTC,CASRAGFPDEQYF
-,TRBJ2-7,TRBV7-3,14,TGTGCCAGCAGCCCGACCGGGATCTCCTACGAGCAGTACTTC,CASSPTGISYEQYF
-,TRBJ1-1,TRBV7-6,11,TGTGCCAGCAGCCAAGGGGCTGAAGCTTTCTTT,CASSQGAEAFF
-,TRBJ2-1,TRBV13,17,TGTGCCAGCAGCTCTGAACTCGCCAATTCCTCCTACAATGAGCAGTTCTTC,CASSSELANSSYNEQFF
-,TRBJ2-1,TRBV21-1,10,TGTGTGGAAGTGGGCCCCTCAAGGTTCTTC,CVEVGPSRFF
TRBD2,TRBJ2-1,TRBV6-5,16,TGTGCCAGCAGTTACTCGGGACTAGCGGTTAACAATGAGCAGTTCTTC,CASSYSGLAVNNEQFF
-,TRBJ2-3,TRBV5-6,14,TGTGCCAGCAGCAGGACAGTTGTGGCAGATACGCAGTATTTT,CASSRTVVADTQYF
TRBD1,TRBJ1-1,TRBV28,14,TGTGCCAGCACTGACCGGGACAGGGCCACTGAAGCTTTCTTT,CASTDRDRATEAFF
TRBD1,TRBJ2-4,TRBV27,15,TGTGCCAGCAGTTTATCCGGACAGGGGGCGAACATTCAGTACTTC,CASSLSGQGANIQYF
-,TRBJ2-6,TRBV5-1,16,TGCGCCAGCAGCTGGAGACAGTCCTCTGGGGCCAACGTCCTGACTTTC,CASSWRQSSGANVLTF
-,TRBJ1-1,TRBV6-1,14,TGTGCCAGCAGTGAATTACTCCGGAACACTGAAGCTTTCTTT,CASSELLRNTEAFF
TRBD1,TRBJ2-5,TRBV7-2,15,TGTGCCAGCAGCTGGACAGGGGGCATCGGTGAGACCCAGTACTTC,CASSWTGGIGETQYF